A single sample gave rise to the 26 T cell receptor beta chains below, sequenced in a study of neurological immune-mediated disorders. TCRdb fed the 5' RACE reads into MiXCR, producing one record per CDR3 protein. The sample has tens of thousands of distinct CDR3 sequences, about a tenth seen once; the top ten hold around 2%. The sample taken for sequencing was PBMCs. The receptors originated from a man aged 40-50 years in good health.

The CDR3 DNA sequence: TGTGCCAGCAGTGAGAGGGAGGGTACGCAGTATTTT. As protein: CASSEREGTQYF. The V and J genes are TRBV2 and TRBJ2-3, with 7 positions matching TRBD2. The CDR3 consists of 12 residues. V lost 3 bases, J lost 8 bases, and 2 bases stayed unmatched. CDR1 is SNHLY, CDR2 FYNNEI, per germline.

The rearrangement joins TRBV10-3 to TRBJ2-7, with 9 positions matching TRBD2. The CDR3 contains 15 residues. V dropped 0 bases and J dropped 3; count of bases not matched to a gene: 3. CDR1 is ENHRY, CDR2 SYGVKD, per germline. The CDR3 spells CAISESGTSIYEQYF. The CDR3 nucleotides read TGTGCCATCAGTGAGTCTGGGACTAGCATCTACGAGCAGTACTTC.

This clonotype was seen many times. The gene calls are TRBV25-1 and TRBJ1-6, with TRBD1 matching over 7 bases. CDR1 is MGHDK and CDR2 is SYGVNS in the germline V gene. There are 15 residues in the CDR3. Unmatched junction bases numbered 6, after V lost 0 bases and J lost 10 bases. CDR3 amino acids: CASSEYGGGESPLHF. CDR3 sequence (DNA): TGTGCCAGCAGTGAATATGGAGGGGGCGAGTCACCCCTCCACTTT.

This clonotype has a count of ten or more. The rearrangement links TRBV7-9 to TRBJ1-6; D might be TRBD1 (5 bases). This CDR3 comprises 14 residues. Germline CDR1 is SEHNR and CDR2 is FQNEAQ (reference sequence). V was cut by 3 bases and J by 11 bases, with 14 bases left in between. The CDR3 region has the DNA TGTGCCAGCAGCTTTGGGGGAGCCAGTCCACCCCTCCACTTT. Translating it yields CASSFGGASPPLHF.

Many counts were recorded for this clonotype. This sequence joins TRBV12-3 or TRBV12-4 and TRBJ2-1; 11 bases line up with TRBD1. The CDR3 consists of 16 residues. Trimming cost V 6 bases and J 4 bases; bases outside gene matches: 8. The DNA for the CDR3 is TGTGCCAGCAGGCCTATAGGGACAGGGGGGTACAATGAGCAGTTCTTC. It translates to CASRPIGTGGYNEQFF.

This clonotype was seen more than once but under ten times. CDR3 amino acids: CASSRNPGDTGELFF. The CDR3 nucleotides are TGCGCCAGCAGCCGGAATCCAGGGGACACCGGGGAGCTGTTTTTT. The chain couples TRBV5-1 to TRBJ2-2, with a tentative D call TRBD1 (6 bases). V shed 4 bases and J shed 3 bases, with 13 bases lying between them. The CDR3 covers 15 residues. Germline CDR1 and CDR2: SGHRS and YFSETQ. Full variable domain (remainder filled in from reference TRBV5-1 and TRBJ2-2): KAGVTQTPRYLIKTRGQQVTLSCSPISGHRSVSWYQQTPGQGLQFLFEYFSETQRNKGNFPGRFSGRQFSNSRSEMNVSTLELGDSALYLCASSRNPGDTGELFFGEGSRLTVL.

The chain carries TRBV11-2 and TRBJ2-7; D is undetermined. V was pared by 4 bases and J by 6 bases, with 7 bases between. There are 11 residues in the CDR3. Germline assignment: CDR1 SGHAT and CDR2 FQNNGV. The DNA of the CDR3 is TGTGCCAGCAGCTCGGGTCTCGAGCAGTACTTC. Amino acids: CASSSGLEQYF. Full variable domain (outside the CDR3, taken from reference TRBV11-2 and TRBJ2-7): EAGVAQSPRYKIIEKRQSVAFWCNPISGHATLYWYQQILGQGPKLLIQFQNNGVVDDSQLPKDRFSAERLKGVDSTLKIQPAKLEDSAVYLCASSSGLEQYFGPGTRLTVT.

In its sample, this clonotype was seen many times. This rearrangement joins TRBV5-1 to TRBJ1-4; 7 bases are shared with TRBD1. The ends lost 1 base at V and 8 bases at J; junction bases unmatched: 5. The CDR3 covers 14 residues. Looked up from germline, CDR1 is SGHRS and CDR2 is YFSETQ. The CDR3 sequence is CASSLNQGDEKLFF. As DNA, the CDR3 is TGCGCCAGCAGCTTGAACCAGGGGGACGAAAAACTGTTTTTT. Drawing the rest from reference TRBV5-1 and TRBJ1-4, the complete variable domain is KAGVTQTPRYLIKTRGQQVTLSCSPISGHRSVSWYQQTPGQGLQFLFEYFSETQRNKGNFPGRFSGRQFSNSRSEMNVSTLELGDSALYLCASSLNQGDEKLFFGSGTQLSVL.

The sample holds many counts of this clonotype. V and J are TRBV20-1 and TRBJ2-7; 8 bases fit TRBD2. The CDR3 totals 15 residues. CDR1 and CDR2 from the germline V gene are DFQATT and SNEGSKA (reference sequence). With 6 bases clipped from V and 7 bases from J, the junction kept 17 bases outside the gene matches. The CDR3 nucleotides read TGCAGTGCCGGGGGGGACCCACTTTACTCGAGTGAGCAGTACTTC. It translates to CSAGGDPLYSSEQYF.

The sample holds many counts of this clonotype. The chain carries TRBV20-1 and TRBJ2-3, with 10 bases matching TRBD2. The CDR3 loop spans 16 amino acids. J was trimmed by 0 bases and V by 2 bases; bases with no gene match: 5. Germline loops: CDR1 DFQATT, CDR2 SNEGSKA (reference sequence). CDR3 DNA sequence: TGCAGTGCTAGATCCCTACTAGCGGGGAGCACAGATACGCAGTATTTT. Protein sequence: CSARSLLAGSTDTQYF.

This clonotype occurred many times. The chain has TRBV7-9 and TRBJ2-5; 8 bases map to TRBD1. J gave up 5 bases and V 3 bases, and 8 bases lay outside the gene matches. The germline gives CDR1 SEHNR, CDR2 FQNEAQ (reference sequence). This CDR3 has 15 residues. The CDR3 nucleotides read TGTGCCAGCAGCTTGGACAGGGACCCCTCGGAGACCCAGTACTTC. Encoded protein: CASSLDRDPSETQYF.

This clonotype was seen ten or more times. The chain combines TRBV5-1 with TRBJ2-7; 7 bases are a match to TRBD1. Trimming cost V 1 base and J 4 bases; bases outside gene matches: 8. Per the germline V gene, CDR1 is SGHRS and CDR2 is YFSETQ. CDR3 length: 15 amino acids. The CDR3 here is CASSLTGDALYEQYF. The CDR3 DNA is TGCGCCAGCAGCTTGACAGGGGACGCCCTTTACGAGCAGTACTTC.

This clonotype was observed at least ten times. The CDR3 DNA reads as TGTGCCAGCAGCCAATCACTAGCGGGGGCTGGCGAGCAGTACTTC. Protein: CASSQSLAGAGEQYF. The rearrangement links TRBV7-9 to TRBJ2-7, with 11 bases matching TRBD2. V was clipped by 5 bases and J by 6 bases; unmatched bases: 9. The CDR3 covers 15 residues. Germline CDR1 SEHNR, CDR2 FQNEAQ (reference sequence).

This clonotype was observed many times. The chain has TRBV7-2 and TRBJ1-1; perhaps TRBD1 as D (6 bases). Germline CDR1 is SGHTA and CDR2 is FQGNSA. The CDR3 runs to 15 residues. The V end lost 5 bases, the J end lost 4 bases, and 17 bases lay between the germline ends. CDR3 in amino acids: CASSLSSTGSTEAFF. In nucleotides, the CDR3 is TGTGCCAGCAGCCTATCTTCTACAGGGAGCACTGAAGCTTTCTTT. Complete variable domain (other parts from reference TRBV7-2 and TRBJ1-1): GAGVSQSPSNKVTEKGKDVELRCDPISGHTALYWYRQSLGQGLEFLIYFQGNSAPDKSGLPSDRFSAERTGGSVSTLTIQRTQQEDSAVYLCASSLSSTGSTEAFFGQGTRLTVV.

This clonotype was counted many times. The rearrangement joins TRBV5-1 to TRBJ2-2; 8 nucleotides match TRBD1. The germline CDR1 and CDR2 sequences are SGHRS and YFSETQ. Unmatched junction bases numbered 6, after V lost 3 bases and J lost 5 bases. The CDR3 sequence is 15 residues long. The CDR3 DNA follows: TGCGCCAGCAGCTCTGACAGGGGCCCAACCGGGGAGCTGTTTTTT. This codes for CASSSDRGPTGELFF.

This clonotype was seen repeatedly, ten times or more. The chain has TRBV12-3 or TRBV12-4 and TRBJ1-2, with D tentatively TRBD1 (6 bases). Trimming removed 5 bases at V and 8 bases at J, with 18 bases between. The CDR3 has 14 residues. The CDR3 DNA reads as TGTGCCAGCAGTGCCCTTGGGGGCACGGGCGGCTACACCTTC. This gives the protein CASSALGGTGGYTF.

Ten or more counts support this clonotype. The V and J genes are TRBV5-5 and TRBJ2-7; a possible D gene is TRBD1 (5 bases). Germline lookup yields CDR1 SGHKS and CDR2 YYEKEE (reference sequence). This CDR3 has 12 amino acids. Trimming removed 4 bases from V and 3 bases from J, with 8 bases in between. Written as DNA, the CDR3 is TGTGCCAGCAGCCCGACAGACTACGAGCAGTACTTC. It translates to CASSPTDYEQYF.

The V and J genes are TRBV7-2 and TRBJ2-1; TRBD2 matches 8 bases. The CDR3 totals 16 residues. The germline V gene encodes CDR1 SGHTA and CDR2 FQGNSA. J lost 9 bases, V lost 1 base, and 11 bases had no gene match. As DNA, the CDR3 is TGTGCCAGCAGCTTAGTGAGAGCGGGGGCTCCCCTTGAGCAGTTCTTC. Its translation is CASSLVRAGAPLEQFF.

This clonotype was seen at least ten times. V gene TRBV29-1 combines with J gene TRBJ2-5; TRBD2 agrees at 9 bases. Germline CDR1 and CDR2: SQVTM and ANQGSEA. The CDR3 length is 16 residues. V lost 4 bases, J lost 1 base, and 10 bases stayed unmatched. Written as DNA, the CDR3 is TGCAGCGTTGTTCCCGCGACTAGCGGAGCCCAAGAGACCCAGTACTTC. Protein: CSVVPATSGAQETQYF.

There are many counts of this clonotype. Here the CDR3 reads CASSVADGGAYEQYF. In DNA form, the CDR3 reads TGTGCCAGCAGCGTAGCAGACGGCGGCGCCTACGAGCAGTACTTC. J is TRBJ2-7 and V is TRBV9; D is undetermined. Looked up from germline, CDR1 is SGDLS and CDR2 is YYNGEE. The CDR3 extends over 15 amino acids. The V and J ends lost 0 bases and 2 bases respectively, with 12 bases between them. The full variable domain, in which reference TRBV9 and TRBJ2-7 provide the parts outside the CDR3, is DSGVTQTPKHLITATGQRVTLRCSPRSGDLSVYWYQQSLDQGLQFLIQYYNGEERAKGNILERFSAQQFPDLHSELNLSSLELGDSALYFCASSVADGGAYEQYFGPGTRLTVT.

This clonotype was observed at least ten times. J is TRBJ2-2 and V is TRBV5-1, with D hard to call. Germline CDR1 reads SGHRS; CDR2 reads YFSETQ. This CDR3 is 16 amino acids long. Trimming took off 4 bases at V and 6 bases at J, with 19 bases between the two ends. CDR3 coding DNA: TGCGCCAGCAGCCCCCCTCGGGTAGGGTCCCCCGGGGAGCTGTTTTTT. Its translation is CASSPPRVGSPGELFF. Full variable domain (outside the CDR3, taken from reference TRBV5-1 and TRBJ2-2): KAGVTQTPRYLIKTRGQQVTLSCSPISGHRSVSWYQQTPGQGLQFLFEYFSETQRNKGNFPGRFSGRQFSNSRSEMNVSTLELGDSALYLCASSPPRVGSPGELFFGEGSRLTVL.

This clonotype has a handful of counts. V and J are TRBV4-2 and TRBJ1-1, with no clear D. Germline CDR1 is LGHNA and CDR2 is YNFKEQ. V was shortened by 0 bases and J by 11 bases, with 19 bases between the two germline ends. The CDR3 totals 15 residues. The CDR3 protein is CASSQEGRFRDRAFF. As DNA, the CDR3 is TGTGCCAGCAGCCAAGAGGGCAGGTTCCGGGATCGGGCTTTCTTT.

This clonotype was seen many times. The CDR3 protein is CASQLSSTGELFF. The CDR3 DNA reads as TGTGCCAGCCAACTTAGTAGCACCGGGGAGCTGTTTTTT. The chain carries TRBV28 and TRBJ2-2; D is unresolved. V was shortened by 8 bases and J by 4 bases, with 11 bases between the two germline ends. Germline assignment: CDR1 MDHEN and CDR2 SYDVKM. The CDR3 is 13 amino acids. The whole variable domain, remainder taken from reference TRBV28 and TRBJ2-2, is DVKVTQSSRYLVKRTGEKVFLECVQDMDHENMFWYRQDPGLGLRLIYFSYDVKMKEKGDIPEGYSVSREKKERFSLILESASTNQTSMYLCASQLSSTGELFFGEGSRLTVL.

Ten or more counts support this clonotype. The chain joins TRBV27 to TRBJ1-3; a possible D gene is TRBD1 (5 bases). V was cut by 3 bases and J by 0 bases, with 12 bases left in between. The CDR3 is 16 residues long. Germline assignment: CDR1 MNHEY and CDR2 SMNVEV (reference sequence). The CDR3 DNA sequence: TGTGCCAGCAGTTTGGATGGGACGGACTCTGGAAACACCATATATTTT. It yields the protein CASSLDGTDSGNTIYF.

With respect to this clonotype: This could be a read error, since a much larger clone is one nucleotide away. The CDR3 DNA reads as TGTGCCAGCAGTCGAGCGGGGTCAGGAGAGCAGTTCTTC. Translated, it gives CASSRAGSGEQFF. V and J are TRBV25-1 and TRBJ2-1; 7 bases fit TRBD2. Per the germline V gene, CDR1 is MGHDK and CDR2 is SYGVNS. The CDR3 runs to 13 residues. V was pared by 5 bases and J by 10 bases, with 8 bases of the junction left unmatched.

The sample holds many counts of this clonotype. This chain joins TRBV29-1 and TRBJ2-3; D remains ambiguous. Germline assignment: CDR1 SQVTM and CDR2 ANQGSEA. This CDR3 spans 10 amino acids. V gave up 6 bases and J gave up 1 base, with 2 bases separating them. The CDR3 region has the DNA TGCAGCGTCCGCACAGATACGCAGTATTTT. Protein: CSVRTDTQYF.